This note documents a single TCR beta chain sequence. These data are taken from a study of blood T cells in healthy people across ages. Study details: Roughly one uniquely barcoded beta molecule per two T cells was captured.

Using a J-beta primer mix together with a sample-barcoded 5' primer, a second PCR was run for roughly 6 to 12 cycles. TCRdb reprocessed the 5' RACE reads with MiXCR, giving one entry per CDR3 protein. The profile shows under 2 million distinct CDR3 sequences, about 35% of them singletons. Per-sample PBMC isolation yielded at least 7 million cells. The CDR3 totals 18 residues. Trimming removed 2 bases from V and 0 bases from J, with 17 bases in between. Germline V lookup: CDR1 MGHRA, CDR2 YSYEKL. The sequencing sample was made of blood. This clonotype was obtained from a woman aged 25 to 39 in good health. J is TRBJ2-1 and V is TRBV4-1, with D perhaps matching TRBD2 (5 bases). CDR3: CASSQKEAGVSSYNEQFF. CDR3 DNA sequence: TGCGCCAGCAGCCAAAAAGAGGCCGGGGTGAGCTCCTACAATGAGCAGTTCTTC.